The 9 T cell receptor beta chains given below trace back to one sample, sequenced in a study of tumor-infiltrating lymphocytes in localized non-small cell lung cancer. TCRdb's table, derived via immunoSEQ multiplex PCR, lists solely in-frame clones and lacks some. In the table there are approximately 13,000 clones, about 75% of which are singletons. Material for sequencing was lung tumor tissue. The receptors were gathered from a human donor with non-small cell lung cancer.

The chain links TRBV27 to TRBJ1-5; the D gene is possibly TRBD1 (5 bases). The germline CDR1 and CDR2 sequences are MNHEY and SMNVEV (reference sequence). The CDR3 has 15 amino acids. The V gene lost 4 bases and the J gene lost 6 bases, with 16 bases spanning the gap. CDR3 protein: CASSSPGQGGQPQHF. The CDR3 DNA sequence: TGTGCCAGCAGTTCCCCTGGGCAGGGCGGTCAGCCCCAGCATTTT.

The chain carries TRBV7-2 and TRBJ1-1, with 8 positions matching TRBD1. There are 13 residues in the CDR3. V shed 10 bases and J 0 bases; nucleotides not matched to a gene: 4. CDR1 and CDR2 from the germline V gene are SGHTA and FQGNSA. CDR3 amino acids: CATSQGVNTEAFF. The CDR3 nucleotides read TGTGCCACCTCACAGGGGGTGAACACTGAAGCTTTCTTT. Full variable domain (missing parts from reference TRBV7-2 and TRBJ1-1): GAGVSQSPSNKVTEKGKDVELRCDPISGHTALYWYRQSLGQGLEFLIYFQGNSAPDKSGLPSDRFSAERTGGSVSTLTIQRTQQEDSAVYLCATSQGVNTEAFFGQGTRLTVV.

This chain connects TRBV29-1 to TRBJ1-2; D is unclear. This CDR3 contains 13 residues. Germline V gives CDR1 SQVTM, CDR2 ANQGSEA. V lost 1 base, J lost 7 bases, and 13 bases lay in between. The CDR3 DNA sequence: TGCAGCGTTGAAGCCCCAACTGGTGGTGGCTACACCTTC. It specifies CSVEAPTGGGYTF.

This clone has more than one count but fewer than ten. This chain connects TRBV10-2 to TRBJ2-7; D remains unclear. Germline assignment: CDR1 WSHSY and CDR2 SAAADI. There are 13 residues in the CDR3. The V end was cut by 8 bases, the J end by 0 bases, with 11 bases between. CDR3 protein: CASQVLSSYEQYF. The CDR3 DNA is TGCGCCAGCCAGGTATTGAGCTCCTACGAGCAGTACTTC.

The chain couples TRBV6-5 to TRBJ1-5; D uncertain. The germline CDR1 and CDR2 sequences are MNHEY and SVGAGI. This CDR3 has 13 residues. The ends were cut back, 2 bases at V and 3 bases at J, with 5 bases in the middle. CDR3 amino acids: CASSYDLNQPQHF. CDR3 coding DNA: TGTGCCAGCAGTTACGACCTCAATCAGCCCCAGCATTTT.

The chain combines TRBV28 with TRBJ1-5; weak D call: TRBD1 (5 bases). V dropped 2 bases and J dropped 2 bases, with 13 bases sitting between them. Germline V CDR1 and CDR2: MDHEN, SYDVKM. The CDR3 extends over 16 amino acids. The CDR3 region has the DNA TGTGCCAGCAGTTTAAGACAGCCACCCCGCAATCAGCCCCAGCATTTT. Amino acid sequence: CASSLRQPPRNQPQHF.

This clone was seen just once. The chain employs TRBV4-3 and TRBJ2-3; TRBD1 aligns across 8 bases. J lost 7 bases, V lost 0 bases, and 6 bases had no gene match. The CDR3 totals 15 residues. Germline V lookup: CDR1 LGHNA, CDR2 YSLEER. The CDR3 loop is CASSQDIGQGYTQYF. The CDR3, as DNA: TGCGCCAGCAGCCAAGATATCGGACAGGGTTATACGCAGTATTTT.

The chain employs TRBV5-1 and TRBJ2-1; possible D gene TRBD1, 6 bases. The CDR3 consists of 16 residues. V was trimmed by 1 base and J by 2 bases, leaving 13 bases between them. Germline V gene sequence: CDR1 SGHRS, CDR2 YFSETQ. CDR3 residues: CASSLRAGETYNEQFF. Here the CDR3 DNA reads TGCGCCAGCAGCTTGAGGGCAGGGGAGACCTACAATGAGCAGTTCTTC.

Here the CDR3 DNA reads TGTGCCTGGAGACTCGGACTAGCGGGGGTCTATGAGCAGTTCTTC. This encodes CAWRLGLAGVYEQFF. V gene TRBV30 combines with J gene TRBJ2-1; 13 bases fit TRBD2. From germline, CDR1 is GTSNPN and CDR2 SVGIG (reference sequence). CDR3 size: 15 residues. The V and J ends lost 3 bases and 8 bases, in that order; junction bases with no gene match: 7.